This is a list of T cell receptor beta chains from one sample in a study of blood T cell repertoires in COVID-19. Measured with immunoSEQ multiplex PCR; TCRdb has only the in-frame clones, and not every one. Of around 180,000 clones detected, roughly 88% appear once; the ten largest clones hold under 4.5%. What was sequenced was peripheral blood. These receptors all come from a woman in her 30s with acute or convalescent COVID-19. CDR3s include the opening cysteine and the closing phenylalanine or tryptophan. Each record gives: V gene, D gene, J gene, clone size, CDR3 DNA, CDR3 protein. D genes are given only for firm matches. The listing skips clone size in some rows; elsewhere it reads once, few, many or a size class.

v_gene: TRBV10-3; d_gene: .; j_gene: TRBJ2-7; abundance: .; CDR3nt: TGTGCCATCAGTGTAGGGGGATACGAGCAGTACTTC; CDR3aa: CAISVGGYEQYF
v_gene: TRBV28; d_gene: .; j_gene: TRBJ2-7; abundance: few; CDR3nt: TGTGCCAGCAGTATAAGAACAGAGTATTCCTACGAGCAGTACTTC; CDR3aa: CASSIRTEYSYEQYF
v_gene: TRBV15; d_gene: TRBD2; j_gene: TRBJ2-3; abundance: .; CDR3nt: TGTGCCACCAGCAGAGATGTTGGCGGGGGAGATACGCAGTATTTT; CDR3aa: CATSRDVGGGDTQYF
v_gene: TRBV7-2; d_gene: .; j_gene: TRBJ2-7; abundance: .; CDR3nt: TGTGCCAGCAGCTTAGCAAGCGGCCGGCGGGGAGAGCAGTACTTC; CDR3aa: CASSLASGRRGEQYF
v_gene: TRBV20-1; d_gene: .; j_gene: TRBJ2-7; abundance: .; CDR3nt: TGCAGTGCTAGTCTAGGGGGGGATCCCCTCGAGCAGTACTTC; CDR3aa: CSASLGGDPLEQYF
v_gene: TRBV6-4; d_gene: TRBD2; j_gene: TRBJ2-3; abundance: .; CDR3nt: TGTGCCAGTTTTCCGGCGTGGGCGGGAGTAACAGATACGCAGTATTTT; CDR3aa: CASFPAWAGVTDTQYF
v_gene: TRBV18; d_gene: .; j_gene: TRBJ1-5; abundance: .; CDR3nt: TGTGCCAGCTCACCACGCAGGGTGACACAGCCCCAGCATTTT; CDR3aa: CASSPRRVTQPQHF
v_gene: TRBV18; d_gene: .; j_gene: TRBJ2-5; abundance: .; CDR3nt: TGTGCCAGCTCCCCAAGATGGGCCCTCGACGAGACCCAGTACTTC; CDR3aa: CASSPRWALDETQYF
v_gene: TRBV28; d_gene: .; j_gene: TRBJ1-4; abundance: once; CDR3nt: TGTGCCAGCAGTTTAGCCCGGGGGACAACTAATGAAAAACTGTTTTTT; CDR3aa: CASSLARGTTNEKLFF
v_gene: TRBV7-2; d_gene: TRBD2; j_gene: TRBJ2-3; abundance: .; CDR3nt: TGTGCCAGCAGCTTAAAGCGACTAGCGGGGGCAGATACGCAGTATTTT; CDR3aa: CASSLKRLAGADTQYF
v_gene: TRBV28; d_gene: .; j_gene: TRBJ2-7; abundance: .; CDR3nt: TGTGCCAGTCAGGGGATGTTACGGAACGAGCAGTACTTC; CDR3aa: CASQGMLRNEQYF
v_gene: TRBV5-1; d_gene: TRBD2; j_gene: TRBJ2-3; abundance: .; CDR3nt: TGCGCCAGCAAAGGGGTGGCGGGAGTTGGCACAGATACGCAGTATTTT; CDR3aa: CASKGVAGVGTDTQYF
v_gene: TRBV5-1; d_gene: TRBD2; j_gene: TRBJ2-5; abundance: .; CDR3nt: TGCGCCAGCAGCTTGGAAGGGGCGGGGGAAGAGACCCAGTACTTC; CDR3aa: CASSLEGAGEETQYF
v_gene: TRBV27; d_gene: .; j_gene: TRBJ2-4; abundance: once; CDR3nt: TGTGCCAGCAGTTTAGCGGGACAGAGAAACATTCAGTACTTC; CDR3aa: CASSLAGQRNIQYF
v_gene: TRBV6-2/TRBV6-3; d_gene: .; j_gene: TRBJ1-1; abundance: .; CDR3nt: TGTGCCAGCAGTTACTCGGGGGCCGGGGTCTTT; CDR3aa: CASSYSGAGVF
v_gene: TRBV5-8; d_gene: TRBD1; j_gene: TRBJ1-5; abundance: .; CDR3nt: TGTGCCAGCCGGGACAGCCCCGTGGATCAGCCCCAGCATTTT; CDR3aa: CASRDSPVDQPQHF
v_gene: TRBV5-6; d_gene: TRBD1; j_gene: TRBJ2-7; abundance: .; CDR3nt: TGTGCCAGCAGCGAAGGGACAGGGCCGTACGAGCAGTACTTC; CDR3aa: CASSEGTGPYEQYF
v_gene: TRBV5-1; d_gene: .; j_gene: TRBJ2-2; abundance: .; CDR3nt: TGCGCCAGCAGCCGGAGCGATGACACCGGGGAGCTGTTTTTT; CDR3aa: CASSRSDDTGELFF
v_gene: TRBV9; d_gene: TRBD2; j_gene: TRBJ2-7; abundance: .; CDR3nt: TGTGCCAGCAGTGGATCAACTAGCGGCACGGGGCAGTACTTC; CDR3aa: CASSGSTSGTGQYF
v_gene: TRBV2; d_gene: TRBD2; j_gene: TRBJ2-7; abundance: .; CDR3nt: TGTGCCAGCAGCCCAAGACTAGCGAGTTCCTACGAGCAGTACTTC; CDR3aa: CASSPRLASSYEQYF
v_gene: TRBV4-1; d_gene: .; j_gene: TRBJ2-7; abundance: .; CDR3nt: TGCGCCAGCAGTCACCTGACTGATCGCGAGCAGTACTTC; CDR3aa: CASSHLTDREQYF
v_gene: TRBV5-1; d_gene: TRBD2; j_gene: TRBJ2-1; abundance: .; CDR3nt: TGCGCCAGCAGCGTATCTCCGGGACTATTTTCAAATGAGCAGTTCTTC; CDR3aa: CASSVSPGLFSNEQFF
v_gene: TRBV7-9; d_gene: .; j_gene: TRBJ2-3; abundance: once; CDR3nt: TGTGCCAGCAGCTTTCCTCTACCCACAGATACGCAGTATTTT; CDR3aa: CASSFPLPTDTQYF
v_gene: TRBV27; d_gene: .; j_gene: TRBJ1-1; abundance: .; CDR3nt: TGTGCCAGCAGCCGGCGGCTGTATAAGAACACTGAAGCTTTCTTT; CDR3aa: CASSRRLYKNTEAFF
v_gene: TRBV29-1; d_gene: .; j_gene: TRBJ1-2; abundance: once; CDR3nt: TGCAGCGTTGAAGATCAAGCGACTCAATACGGCTACACCTTC; CDR3aa: CSVEDQATQYGYTF
v_gene: TRBV20-1; d_gene: .; j_gene: TRBJ1-5; abundance: .; CDR3nt: TGCAGTGCTAGCCGGGAATTGCCCCAGCATTTT; CDR3aa: CSASRELPQHF
v_gene: TRBV18; d_gene: TRBD1; j_gene: TRBJ1-3; abundance: .; CDR3nt: TGTGCCAGCTCAAGGCTCGGGACAGTCTCTGGAAACACCATATATTTT; CDR3aa: CASSRLGTVSGNTIYF
v_gene: TRBV6-2/TRBV6-3; d_gene: .; j_gene: TRBJ1-4; abundance: once; CDR3nt: TGTGCCAGCAGTAGGGACATCAGGACTAATGAAAAACTGTTTTTT; CDR3aa: CASSRDIRTNEKLFF
v_gene: TRBV30; d_gene: .; j_gene: TRBJ1-2; abundance: .; CDR3nt: TGTGCCTGGAGCCTAGGAGGCGACTATGGCTACACCTTC; CDR3aa: CAWSLGGDYGYTF
v_gene: TRBV29-1; d_gene: .; j_gene: TRBJ2-7; abundance: .; CDR3nt: TGCAGCGCCTATTCCGGGAACTACGAGCAGTACTTC; CDR3aa: CSAYSGNYEQYF
v_gene: TRBV6-5; d_gene: TRBD2; j_gene: TRBJ2-5; abundance: once; CDR3nt: TGTGCCAGCACTCTCAGGGAGGGAGAGACCCAGTACTTC; CDR3aa: CASTLREGETQYF
v_gene: TRBV4-2; d_gene: TRBD2; j_gene: TRBJ2-1; abundance: .; CDR3nt: TGTGCCAGCAGCCAAGCGACTAGCGGGAGTTACAATGAGCAGTTCTTC; CDR3aa: CASSQATSGSYNEQFF
v_gene: TRBV18; d_gene: .; j_gene: TRBJ2-7; abundance: few; CDR3nt: TGTGCCAGCTCACCACCGGAGGGAGAATCCTACGAGCAGTACTTC; CDR3aa: CASSPPEGESYEQYF
v_gene: TRBV2; d_gene: .; j_gene: TRBJ1-5; abundance: .; CDR3nt: TGTGCCAGCGGGCAGGGAGGGAATCAGCCCCAGCATTTT; CDR3aa: CASGQGGNQPQHF
v_gene: TRBV30; d_gene: .; j_gene: TRBJ1-2; abundance: .; CDR3nt: TGTGCCTGGAGTCCCGGGAGCTATGGCTACACCTTC; CDR3aa: CAWSPGSYGYTF
v_gene: TRBV2; d_gene: .; j_gene: TRBJ2-1; abundance: .; CDR3nt: TGTGCCAGTTTAGGGAGCTCCTACAATGAGCAGTTCTTC; CDR3aa: CASLGSSYNEQFF
v_gene: TRBV10-2; d_gene: .; j_gene: TRBJ1-5; abundance: .; CDR3nt: TGCGCCAGCAGTCAGGGTGTCAATCAGCCCCAGCATTTT; CDR3aa: CASSQGVNQPQHF
v_gene: TRBV2; d_gene: TRBD2; j_gene: TRBJ2-3; abundance: .; CDR3nt: TGTGCCATCGGACTAGCGGGAGGAAGTAGAACAGATACGCAGTATTTT; CDR3aa: CAIGLAGGSRTDTQYF
v_gene: TRBV30; d_gene: .; j_gene: TRBJ1-5; abundance: .; CDR3nt: TGTGCCTGGAGCCCCGACTGGGGCAATCAGCCCCAGCATTTT; CDR3aa: CAWSPDWGNQPQHF
v_gene: TRBV27; d_gene: TRBD2; j_gene: TRBJ2-3; abundance: once; CDR3nt: TGTGCCGCATCTAGCGGGAGTGCGGATACGCAGTATTTT; CDR3aa: CAASSGSADTQYF
v_gene: TRBV3-1/TRBV3-2; d_gene: .; j_gene: TRBJ2-1; abundance: .; CDR3nt: TGTGCCAGCGTGGCAAATCCCCTCTCCTACAATGAGCAGTTCTTC; CDR3aa: CASVANPLSYNEQFF
v_gene: TRBV27; d_gene: .; j_gene: TRBJ2-7; abundance: .; CDR3nt: TGTGCCAGCGGGCGCTGGACGGGAACCTACGAGCAGTACTTC; CDR3aa: CASGRWTGTYEQYF